The source of this T cell receptor beta chain is a study of Ad26.COV2.S vaccination and SARS-CoV-2 variants. Overall study results and limits: Placebo and vaccine recipients had non-spike TCR breadth that was similar.

Remarks on this clone: The antigen is undetermined.

Repertoires were generated with immunoSEQ multiplex PCR, while TCRdb's copy carries only in-frame clones and drops some. The data contain hundreds of thousands of clones, 92% of them seen just once; the ten biggest clones take up less than 2%. The germline V and J ends were trimmed by 9 bases and 0 bases, with 5 bases remaining between them. CDR3 length: 11 amino acids. The germline V gene encodes CDR1 LNHDA and CDR2 SQIVND (reference sequence). Treatment in this sample: 15 to 20 received Ad26.COV2.S at low or high dose, single or two shots; about 5 received placebo; per-sample allocation not given. Samples analyzed were those drawn on day 63 after the first vaccine or placebo injection. Recruitment in Boston yielded a donor of adult age, 18-55 years. What was given as vaccine was an Ad26 vector encoding Wuhan-strain SARS-CoV-2 spike.

The sample was peripheral blood, taken in a trial of Ad26.COV2.S vaccine versus placebo. This sequence was found in a person between 18 and 65 years old who received the Ad26.COV2.S COVID-19 vaccine or a placebo. The rearrangement uses TRBV19 and TRBJ1-1; D not certain. The CDR3 DNA reads TGTGCCAGCCACATGAACACTGAAGCTTTCTTT. Protein sequence: CASHMNTEAFF.